There are a few counts of the clone carrying this TCR beta chain. The source of the sample is a study of human T cells and chemical hapten exposure. TCRdb re-called the RACE reads through MiXCR, storing one row per CDR3 protein. Of under 60,000 distinct CDR3 sequences in the sample, approximately 10% were seen once. Specified time point: patch test 1, 2 weeks after DPC sensitization. Regarding treatment: therapeutic diphenylcyclopropenone sensitization with weekly scalp DPC. The starting material, unfractionated whole blood, was used for total RNA extraction. CDR3 size: 16 residues. The V gene lost 0 bases and the J gene lost 0 bases, with 12 bases spanning the gap. CDR1 LNHNV and CDR2 YYDKDF come from the germline V gene (reference sequence).

This rearrangement joins TRBV15 to TRBJ2-7; no firm D call. This receptor was obtained from a middle-aged woman with alopecia areata. Some clones in this sample may be carry-over from other donors' samples. Sequencing was performed on whole blood, taken in connection with sensitization to the hapten diphenylcyclopropenone (DPC). CDR3 sequence reads: CATSRDLNIGSYEQYF. The CDR3 bases are TGTGCCACCAGCAGAGATCTAAACATCGGCTCCTACGAGCAGTACTTC. Using reference TRBV15 and TRBJ2-7 for the parts outside the CDR3, the full variable domain is DAMVIQNPRYQVTQFGKPVTLSCSQTLNHNVMYWYQQKSSQAPKLLFHYYDKDFNNEADTPDNFQSRRPNTSFCFLDIRSPGLGDTAMYLCATSRDLNIGSYEQYFGPGTRLTVT.